The present T cell receptor (beta chain) was sequenced within a study of blood T cell repertoires in COVID-19. Study in general: T cells, B-cell-depleted T cells, or PBMCs supplied cDNA or gDNA.

Germline CDR1 reads KGHDR; CDR2 reads SFDVKD. This CDR3 spans 12 amino acids. V was pared by 3 bases and J by 8 bases, with 7 bases between. Methods used by the authors: How many nucleated cells were present was estimated from reference gene primer amplification. The table came from immunoSEQ multiplex PCR; TCRdb's copy has only in-frame clones and leaves some out. From that table come the V and J calls and clone size; the DNA was used to work out D and trimming. This sample yields 200,000 to 250,000 clones, of which about nine tenths are seen a single time; roughly 2.6% belongs to the top ten. Seattle enrolled patients during active infection and tracked them longitudinally.

The chain combines TRBV24-1 with TRBJ2-1, with D possibly TRBD2 on 6 matching bases. The sample was peripheral blood. The TCR originated in a man under 40 with COVID-19, enrolled during active disease. The CDR3 sequence is CATSDASDEQFF. The CDR3 DNA sequence: TGTGCCACCAGTGATGCTAGCGATGAGCAGTTCTTC.